A single sample gave rise to the 27 T cell receptor beta chains below, sequenced in a study of beta chain features in type 1 diabetes. The authors reverse transcribed all of the isolated RNA, so sequencing captured expressed TCRB transcripts. Profiling relied on immunoSEQ multiplex PCR, and the TCRdb table lists in-frame clones only, not all of them. The data show around 150,000 clones, 6.5% to 8.5% seen once. Their cognate antigens are unknown. Findings and limits, study-wide: People with Type 1 diabetes carried modestly yet significantly shorter TCRB CDR3s in all four CD4+ subsets.

Sequencing input: central memory CD4+ T cells from blood. The origin of the receptors is a woman under 30 with type 1 diabetes.

The chain joins TRBV7-9 to TRBJ2-1, with D possibly TRBD1 on 6 matching bases. In germline, CDR1 is SEHNR, CDR2 FQNEAQ (reference sequence). Trimming removed 1 base at V and 6 bases at J, with 7 bases between. The length of the CDR3 is 13 residues. CDR3 in DNA: TGTGCCAGCAGCTTAGACAGGGCCAATGAGCAGTTCTTC. It yields the protein CASSLDRANEQFF.

CDR3: CASNTGQGYGEQYF. The CDR3 coding sequence is TGTGCCAGTAATACGGGGCAGGGGTATGGCGAGCAGTACTTC. The chain has TRBV19 and TRBJ2-7, with D perhaps matching TRBD1 (6 bases). The V gene's germline CDR1 is LNHDA and CDR2 SQIVND (reference sequence). The CDR3 is 14 amino acids. The V end lost 7 bases, the J end lost 6 bases, and 19 bases lay between the germline ends.

The CDR3 DNA follows: TGTGCCAGCAGCCCGGGACTAGCGGGGGGGCCTCCCCAGTACTTC. Its protein product is CASSPGLAGGPPQYF. The chain recombines TRBV11-2 with TRBJ2-5; 16 nucleotides line up with TRBD2. The CDR3 spans 15 residues. V lost 5 bases and J lost 9; bases outside the gene matches: 6. CDR1 is SGHAT, CDR2 FQNNGV, per germline.

This clone showed up just a few times. This sequence joins TRBV7-9 and TRBJ2-5; D gene ambiguous. The CDR3 spans 14 residues. Germline V gene sequence: CDR1 SEHNR, CDR2 FQNEAQ (reference sequence). V gave up 1 base and J gave up 1 base, with 7 bases separating them. The CDR3 DNA reads TGTGCCAGCAGCTTAGGGCACCTCCAAGAGACCCAGTACTTC. It codes for CASSLGHLQETQYF.

This clone has a handful of counts. V gene TRBV7-7 combines with J gene TRBJ2-5, with D possibly being TRBD1 (6 bases). Germline loops: CDR1 SSHAT, CDR2 FNYEAQ (reference sequence). This CDR3 contains 16 residues. Trimming shortened V by 1 base and J by 5 bases, and 17 bases separated the two germline ends. The CDR3 region has the DNA TGTGCCAGCAGCTTAGGGGGCGACAGGTTTAGTGAGACCCAGTACTTC. This gives the protein CASSLGGDRFSETQYF.

This clone was recorded a few times. The CDR3 DNA sequence: TGCGCCAGCAGCCAAGCGCCCCCCGGAGGGACTGGAAACACCATATATTTT. Translation gives CASSQAPPGGTGNTIYF. The rearrangement joins TRBV4-3 to TRBJ1-3; D is undetermined. V was clipped by 1 base and J by 2 bases, with 15 bases between them. Germline V gene sequence: CDR1 LGHNA, CDR2 YSLEER. The CDR3 spans 17 residues.

This sequence joins TRBV27 and TRBJ1-6, with TRBD1 matching 7 bases. V dropped 7 bases and J dropped 13; count of bases not matched to a gene: 13. Germline CDR1 reads MNHEY; CDR2 reads SMNVEV (reference sequence). CDR3 length equals 14 residues. CDR3 bases: TGTGCCAGCAAGCCAACCGACAGGGTGGGGCCCCTCCACTTT. Protein product: CASKPTDRVGPLHF.

This chain's CDR3 is CAWVDGREGHEQYF. CDR3 nucleotides: TGTGCCTGGGTGGATGGGCGGGAGGGCCACGAGCAGTACTTC. V usage is TRBV30 and J usage is TRBJ2-7, with 9 bases matching TRBD2. In germline, CDR1 is GTSNPN, CDR2 SVGIG (reference sequence). After removal of 5 bases from V and 5 bases from J, the junction contained 10 bases not matched to a gene. This CDR3 region has 14 residues.

This clone occurred once. This chain links TRBV9 with TRBJ2-6; 9 nucleotides match TRBD1. CDR1 is SGDLS, CDR2 YYNGEE, per germline. Trimming took 3 bases from V and 0 from J; bases not matched to a gene: 7. CDR3 length: 18 residues. CDR3 sequence: CASSAGGTGISGANVLTF. CDR3 DNA sequence: TGTGCCAGCAGCGCTGGGGGGACAGGGATCTCTGGGGCCAACGTCCTGACTTTC.

A few counts support this clone. The chain has TRBV28 and TRBJ1-1; 8 nucleotides line up with TRBD1. V trimming: 5 bases; J trimming: 2 bases; junction bases outside the gene matches: 10. Germline loops: CDR1 MDHEN, CDR2 SYDVKM. CDR3 length: 16 residues. This chain's CDR3 is CASSPLSGQGNTEAFF. The CDR3 bases are TGTGCCAGCAGTCCTCTCTCTGGACAGGGAAACACTGAAGCTTTCTTT.

The chain has TRBV18 and TRBJ1-6, with D possibly being TRBD1 (6 bases). V gave up 6 bases and J gave up 11 bases, with 17 bases separating them. The CDR3 consists of 14 residues. Germline-derived CDR1 and CDR2 are KGHSH and LQKENI. The CDR3 nucleotides read TGTGCCAGCTCTCCTGGACAGTATGACCCACCCCTCCACTTT. Protein: CASSPGQYDPPLHF. Full variable domain (missing parts from reference TRBV18 and TRBJ1-6): NAGVMQNPRHLVRRRGQEARLRCSPMKGHSHVYWYRQLPEEGLKFMVYLQKENIIDESGMPKERFSAEFPKEGPSILRIQQVVRGDSAAYFCASSPGQYDPPLHFGNGTRLTVT.

This clone came up a few times. The genes are TRBV7-3 and TRBJ1-1; 7 nucleotides match TRBD1. Germline CDR1 SGHTA, CDR2 FQGTGA. The ends lost 5 bases at V and 4 bases at J; junction bases unmatched: 4. This CDR3 region has 13 residues. This CDR3 is CASSLTGATEAFF. The CDR3 DNA is TGTGCCAGCAGCCTTACAGGGGCCACTGAAGCTTTCTTT.

The chain carries TRBV6-4 and TRBJ2-2; a possible D gene is TRBD1 (5 bases). The V gene's germline CDR1 is MRHNA and CDR2 SNTAGT. This CDR3 is built from 15 residues. V was cut by 7 bases and J by 1 base, with 13 bases left in between. The CDR3 sequence: CASTIRRVNTGELFF. CDR3 DNA sequence: TGTGCCAGCACAATCCGCAGGGTGAACACCGGGGAGCTGTTTTTT.

The rearrangement uses TRBV5-1 and TRBJ2-1, with D unresolved. V shed 0 bases and J shed 10 bases, with 5 bases lying between them. The CDR3 covers 11 residues. The germline gives CDR1 SGHRS, CDR2 YFSETQ. CDR3 loop: CASSLGAEQFF. The CDR3 coding sequence is TGCGCCAGCAGCTTGGGAGCAGAGCAGTTCTTC.

This clone was picked up a small number of times. The rearrangement uses TRBV2 and TRBJ1-4; D is ambiguous. Trimming shortened V by 8 bases and J by 3 bases, and 10 bases separated the two germline ends. CDR1 is SNHLY and CDR2 is FYNNEI in the germline V gene. This CDR3 spans 13 amino acids. In DNA, the CDR3 is TGTGCCAGCGCGCGAGGGCCTAATGAAAAACTGTTTTTT. Amino acid sequence: CASARGPNEKLFF.

As for this clone: Other DNA sequences in this sample translate to the same CDR3. CDR3 region: CASSLGGGAYEQYF. CDR3 nucleotides: TGTGCCAGCAGCTTAGGCGGGGGGGCCTACGAGCAGTACTTC. The rearrangement joins TRBV7-2 to TRBJ2-7; 9 positions agree with TRBD2. V dropped 1 base and J dropped 2; count of bases not matched to a gene: 0. Germline values: CDR1 SGHTA, CDR2 FQGNSA. The CDR3 totals 14 residues. The full variable domain, completed using reference TRBV7-2 and TRBJ2-7, is GAGVSQSPSNKVTEKGKDVELRCDPISGHTALYWYRQSLGQGLEFLIYFQGNSAPDKSGLPSDRFSAERTGGSVSTLTIQRTQQEDSAVYLCASSLGGGAYEQYFGPGTRLTVT.

This sequence joins TRBV7-2 and TRBJ2-3; D ambiguous. V shed 3 bases and J shed 6 bases, with 16 bases lying between them. There are 15 residues in the CDR3. Per the germline V gene, CDR1 is SGHTA and CDR2 is FQGNSA. CDR3 nucleotide sequence: TGTGCCAGCAGCTTCTCCGGGTCTCCGCTGGATACGCAGTATTTT. Translating gives CASSFSGSPLDTQYF.

This clone has only a few counts. V gene TRBV7-2 combines with J gene TRBJ2-3; tentative D call: TRBD1 (5 bases). This CDR3 comprises 15 residues. CDR1 is SGHTA, CDR2 FQGNSA, per germline. V was trimmed by 4 bases and J by 6 bases, leaving 17 bases between them. The CDR3 DNA sequence: TGTGCCAGCAGCTCGTTCAGGGATAGCTCCGATACGCAGTATTTT. The encoded protein is CASSSFRDSSDTQYF.

This clone was recorded a few times. The chain is built from TRBV2 and TRBJ1-1; 8 bases are shared with TRBD1. The ends lost 6 bases at V and 1 base at J; junction bases unmatched: 1. CDR1 and CDR2 from the germline V gene are SNHLY and FYNNEI. The CDR3 covers 13 residues. The CDR3 DNA sequence: TGTGCCAGCAGGGGACAGGCGAACACTGAAGCTTTCTTT. Translating gives CASRGQANTEAFF.

The V and J genes are TRBV7-9 and TRBJ2-2, with D hard to call. With 1 base removed from V and 5 bases from J, the gap between germline ends came to 5 bases. The CDR3 spans 13 residues. Germline CDR1 and CDR2: SEHNR and FQNEAQ (reference sequence). CDR3 region: CASSLGATGELFF. The CDR3 DNA reads TGTGCCAGCAGCTTAGGGGCAACCGGGGAGCTGTTTTTT.

This clone was seen more than once but under ten times. This chain uses TRBV28 with TRBJ2-5; the D gene is possibly TRBD1 (5 bases). Trimming removed 6 bases from V and 5 bases from J, with 19 bases in between. This CDR3 region has 15 residues. Germline-derived CDR1 and CDR2 are MDHEN and SYDVKM. CDR3 protein: CASRKLDTPGETQYF. CDR3 DNA sequence: TGTGCCAGCAGAAAATTGGACACCCCGGGTGAGACCCAGTACTTC.

The chain employs TRBV5-1 and TRBJ2-7; TRBD1 aligns across 11 bases. This CDR3 contains 16 residues. Germline trimming cut 4 bases from V and 2 bases from J; bases unmatched to any gene: 8. Germline V CDR1 and CDR2: SGHRS, YFSETQ. Here the CDR3 reads CASSADGTGGTYEQYF. Written as DNA, the CDR3 is TGCGCCAGCAGCGCAGACGGGACAGGGGGTACCTACGAGCAGTACTTC.

The chain couples TRBV6-1 to TRBJ1-4; D remains ambiguous. Germline CDR1 MNHNS, CDR2 SASEGT. V shed 2 bases and J shed 3 bases, with 7 bases lying between them. This CDR3 contains 14 residues. The CDR3 reads CASSERRSNEKLFF. The CDR3, as DNA: TGTGCCAGCAGTGAACGGAGGTCTAATGAAAAACTGTTTTTT.

V and J are TRBV5-1 and TRBJ2-4; 7 bases map to TRBD1. The CDR3 is 16 amino acids. In germline, CDR1 is SGHRS, CDR2 YFSETQ. The junction had 6 bases not matched to a gene; V was cut back by 3 bases and J by 0 bases. CDR3 sequence: CASSSTGPLAKNIQYF. The CDR3 coding sequence is TGCGCCAGCAGCTCGACAGGGCCACTAGCCAAAAACATTCAGTACTTC.

Comment on this clone: Other DNA sequences within the sample encode an identical CDR3. This chain joins TRBV7-9 and TRBJ2-7, with a tentative D call TRBD2 (6 bases). This CDR3 is built from 15 residues. V was cut by 1 base and J by 3 bases, with 13 bases left in between. Germline CDR1 is SEHNR and CDR2 is FQNEAQ (reference sequence). The CDR3, as DNA: TGTGCCAGCAGCTTAGTTAGCGGAGGACACTACGAGCAGTACTTC. Its protein product is CASSLVSGGHYEQYF.

The chain has TRBV7-6 and TRBJ2-7, with 7 bases that match TRBD1. This CDR3 spans 13 amino acids. Germline CDR1 and CDR2: SGHVS and FNYEAQ. V was pared by 3 bases and J by 5 bases, with 4 bases of the junction left unmatched. For the CDR3, the DNA is TGTGCCAGCAGCTTCCGGGACAGCGACGAGCAGTACTTC. Protein sequence: CASSFRDSDEQYF.

V and J are TRBV2 and TRBJ1-1, with D perhaps TRBD1 (5 bases). The CDR3 runs 15 residues. Trimming shortened V by 7 bases and J by 1 base, and 16 bases separated the two germline ends. Germline V gene sequence: CDR1 SNHLY, CDR2 FYNNEI. CDR3 loop: CASTREGTGNTEAFF. CDR3 nucleotide sequence: TGTGCCAGCACTAGGGAGGGGACGGGGAACACTGAAGCTTTCTTT.